This T cell receptor (beta chain) appears in the sequencing data of a study of low-dose radiotherapy and immunotherapy resistance in tumors. Alpha and beta chains were covered, as first-strand cDNA relied on TRAV- and TRBV-specific primers. Both a constant-region primer and a V-primer adapter served to amplify TCRs across 15 to 20 PCR cycles. Via MiXCR, TCRdb re-called the reads, giving one row per CDR3 protein. The sample consists of 65,000 to 90,000 distinct CDR3 sequences, about 20% of them appearing once. This clonotype was seen repeatedly, ten times or more. As to time point: before trial treatment. The CDR3 spans 14 residues. Germline CDR1 is LNHDA and CDR2 is SQIVND (reference sequence). The J segment lost 5 bases and the V segment lost 7 bases, leaving 6 bases of the junction unmatched.

V and J are TRBV19 and TRBJ1-1; 11 bases line up with TRBD1. Sequences were derived from PBMCs, sampled before treatment. This clonotype was obtained from a male donor with prostate cancer. CDR3 residues: CASTRDRGVTEAFF. CDR3 coding DNA: TGTGCCAGTACTAGGGACAGGGGGGTGACTGAAGCTTTCTTT.